These 28 T cell receptor beta chains were sequenced from one sample in a study of T cell changes during pregnancy in multiple sclerosis. The repertoire was sequenced with immunoSEQ multiplex PCR; TCRdb's copy has only in-frame clones and lacks some. Of 38,000 or so clones in the sample, more than 80% were seen once. This specimen consisted of CD4+ T cells from peripheral blood mononuclear cells, obtained in the third trimester of pregnancy. The source is a female donor with multiple sclerosis, enrolled in a pregnancy study.

The chain carries TRBV6-1 and TRBJ2-5; TRBD2 agrees at 9 bases. The V gene's germline CDR1 is MNHNS and CDR2 SASEGT. V trimming: 6 bases; J trimming: 10 bases; junction bases outside the gene matches: 12. This CDR3 spans 14 amino acids. For the CDR3, the DNA is TGTGCCAGCAGGATGAGCGGGAGGCTTGGTATCCAGTACTTC. As protein: CASRMSGRLGIQYF.

The chain recombines TRBV15 with TRBJ1-2; D gene uncertain. The CDR3 consists of 13 residues. Germline lookup yields CDR1 LNHNV and CDR2 YYDKDF (reference sequence). Trimming cost V 0 bases and J 5 bases, with 7 bases left between them. CDR3 sequence (DNA): TGTGCCACCAGCAGAGATGAACTTTATGGCTACACCTTC. This gives the protein CATSRDELYGYTF. Full variable domain (remainder filled in from reference TRBV15 and TRBJ1-2): DAMVIQNPRYQVTQFGKPVTLSCSQTLNHNVMYWYQQKSSQAPKLLFHYYDKDFNNEADTPDNFQSRRPNTSFCFLDIRSPGLGDTAMYLCATSRDELYGYTFGSGTRLTVV.

The V and J genes are TRBV7-9 and TRBJ2-2; possibly TRBD1 for D (5 bases). V gave up 11 bases and J gave up 6 bases, with 13 bases separating them. Germline CDR1 reads SEHNR; CDR2 reads FQNEAQ (reference sequence). The CDR3 contains 12 residues. The CDR3: CAAAGYAGELFF. The CDR3 DNA reads TGTGCCGCGGCAGGGTACGCCGGGGAGCTGTTTTTT.

The table lists this clone with a count of one. The chain recombines TRBV30 with TRBJ2-4; 9 nucleotides align to TRBD2. Germline loops: CDR1 GTSNPN, CDR2 SVGIG (reference sequence). The CDR3 contains 16 residues. J lost 2 bases, V lost 5 bases, and 10 bases had no gene match. The CDR3 coding sequence is TGTGCCTGGGAAGGTAGGCGGGAGGGCCCCAAAAACATTCAGTACTTC. Translating it yields CAWEGRREGPKNIQYF.

The rearrangement uses TRBV5-4 and TRBJ2-6; D ambiguous. The CDR3 runs 16 residues. Per the germline V gene, CDR1 is SGHNT and CDR2 is YYREEE (reference sequence). The V end was cut by 2 bases, the J end by 0 bases, with 9 bases between. This CDR3 is CASSLNSLSGANVLTF. The CDR3 DNA reads as TGTGCCAGCAGCTTAAACAGCCTCTCTGGGGCCAACGTCCTGACTTTC.

The sample holds one count of this clone. This sequence joins TRBV5-6 and TRBJ2-3; no firm D call. The germline V gene has CDR1 SGHDT and CDR2 YYEEEE. The CDR3 spans 16 residues. Trimming pared 0 bases from V and 0 bases from J, leaving 11 bases between. The CDR3 loop is CASSLGLTSSTDTQYF. In DNA form, the CDR3 reads TGTGCCAGCAGCTTGGGACTTACCTCTAGCACAGATACGCAGTATTTT.

In DNA, the CDR3 is TGTGCCAGCAGTTTATCTGGCCTGGAGCAGTACTTC. It is translated as CASSLSGLEQYF. The chain joins TRBV28 to TRBJ2-7; D ambiguous. This CDR3 is built from 12 residues. CDR1 MDHEN and CDR2 SYDVKM come from the germline V gene. The V and J ends lost 1 base and 7 bases respectively, with 8 bases between them.

The chain joins TRBV5-1 to TRBJ1-3; D unclear. V lost 4 bases and J 4 bases, leaving 15 bases between the germline ends. This CDR3 is 15 amino acids long. Germline V CDR1 and CDR2: SGHRS, YFSETQ. CDR3 nucleotide sequence: TGCGCCAGCAGCCCACGTCCGGCGGGGGGAAACACCATATATTTT. It codes for CASSPRPAGGNTIYF.

The chain combines TRBV5-1 with TRBJ1-4; perhaps TRBD1 as D (6 bases). This CDR3 comprises 14 residues. V was trimmed by 0 bases and J by 4 bases, leaving 7 bases between them. Germline CDR1 is SGHRS and CDR2 is YFSETQ. CDR3 sequence reads: CASSLGRGNEKLFF. CDR3 nucleotide sequence: TGCGCCAGCAGCTTGGGCAGGGGTAATGAAAAACTGTTTTTT.

V and J are TRBV19 and TRBJ2-2; 10 bases agree with TRBD2. The CDR3 sequence is 17 residues long. The V gene's germline CDR1 is LNHDA and CDR2 SQIVND (reference sequence). V lost 3 bases to trimming and J lost 6 bases; unmatched junction nucleotides: 10. DNA for the CDR3: TGTGCCAGTAGTATCCTAGCGGGAGAAAGTAGGTCCGGGGAGCTGTTTTTT. As protein: CASSILAGESRSGELFF.

The chain joins TRBV29-1 to TRBJ1-1; 11 bases line up with TRBD1. V lost 7 bases, J lost 3 bases, and 10 bases stayed unmatched. CDR3 length equals 15 residues. Germline assignment: CDR1 SQVTM and CDR2 ANQGSEA. The DNA for the CDR3 is TGCAGCGGGGACGGACAGGGGGCAAGGCACACTGAAGCTTTCTTT. It is translated as CSGDGQGARHTEAFF. The full variable domain, completed using reference TRBV29-1 and TRBJ1-1, is SAVISQKPSRDICQRGTSLTIQCQVDSQVTMMFWYRQQPGQSLTLIATANQGSEATYESGFVIDKFPISRPNLTFSTLTVSNMSPEDSSIYLCSGDGQGARHTEAFFGQGTRLTVV.

V and J are TRBV6-6 and TRBJ1-2; 8 bases fit TRBD1. This CDR3 contains 14 residues. The ends lost 0 bases at V and 13 bases at J; junction bases unmatched: 10. CDR1 is MNHNY and CDR2 is SVGAGI in the germline V gene (reference sequence). CDR3 loop: CASSYSGQGPVTTF. The CDR3 region has the DNA TGTGCCAGCAGTTACTCTGGACAGGGTCCCGTAACCACCTTC.

V is TRBV7-9 and J is TRBJ2-1; D perhaps matches TRBD1 (6 bases). The germline V and J ends were trimmed by 3 bases and 4 bases, with 13 bases remaining between them. Looked up from germline, CDR1 is SEHNR and CDR2 is FQNEAQ (reference sequence). The CDR3 has 15 amino acids. The CDR3, as DNA: TGTGCCAGCAGCTTTTCCCGGGACACTTACAATGAGCAGTTCTTC. This translates into CASSFSRDTYNEQFF.

The table lists this clone with a count of one. A junction end diverges from the germline sequence, so it may reflect a read error. The chain uses TRBV27 and TRBJ2-7, with 9 bases lining up with TRBD2. The germline V gene encodes CDR1 MNHEY and CDR2 SMNVEV (reference sequence). This CDR3 is 14 amino acids long. CDR3 sequence: CASSRTAGGYAQYF. For the CDR3, the DNA is TGTGCCAGCAGTCGGACAGCGGGAGGTTACGCGCAGTACTTC.

The chain is built from TRBV18 and TRBJ1-5; 7 bases fit TRBD1. This CDR3 contains 13 residues. Germline V gene data show CDR1 as KGHSH and CDR2 as LQKENI. Trimming took 5 bases from V and 3 from J; bases not matched to a gene: 1. The CDR3 reads CASSTGANQPQHF. CDR3 nucleotide sequence: TGTGCCAGCTCAACAGGGGCCAATCAGCCCCAGCATTTT.

The gene calls are TRBV30 and TRBJ1-1, with 7 bases identical to TRBD1. Germline V CDR1 and CDR2: GTSNPN, SVGIG (reference sequence). With 3 bases clipped from V and 6 bases from J, the junction kept 13 bases outside the gene matches. The CDR3 contains 15 residues. The CDR3 here is CAWRVGTALLPEAFF. CDR3 sequence (DNA): TGTGCCTGGAGAGTAGGGACAGCGCTCTTGCCTGAAGCTTTCTTT.

V gene TRBV6-1 combines with J gene TRBJ1-4, with TRBD1 as a possible D gene (6 bases). This CDR3 spans 13 amino acids. The V end was cut by 6 bases, the J end by 4 bases, with 9 bases between. Germline CDR1 reads MNHNS; CDR2 reads SASEGT. The CDR3 spells CASRRDNNEKLFF. CDR3 sequence (DNA): TGTGCCAGCAGACGGGACAATAATGAAAAACTGTTTTTT.

This clone occurred once. The genes are TRBV9 and TRBJ1-4, with D possibly being TRBD1 (5 bases). Germline V gene data show CDR1 as SGDLS and CDR2 as YYNGEE. Trimming removed 0 bases at V and 6 bases at J, with 9 bases between. CDR3 size: 14 residues. CDR3 nucleotides: TGTGCCAGCAGCGTAGGGCAGGGTGATGAAAAACTGTTTTTT. Its translation is CASSVGQGDEKLFF.

The rearrangement links TRBV29-1 to TRBJ1-2, with a weak D call TRBD1 (6 bases). This CDR3 comprises 12 residues. The germline V and J ends were trimmed by 5 bases and 7 bases, with 14 bases remaining between them. Looked up from germline, CDR1 is SQVTM and CDR2 is ANQGSEA. The CDR3 DNA reads as TGCAGCGTTATCCAGGGGCTGGCTGGCTACACCTTC. It codes for CSVIQGLAGYTF.

This rearrangement joins TRBV28 to TRBJ2-6; D remains ambiguous. This CDR3 comprises 14 residues. Germline V gives CDR1 MDHEN, CDR2 SYDVKM. The V end lost 6 bases, the J end lost 0 bases, and 6 bases lay between the germline ends. This CDR3 is CASRLNSGANVLTF. The CDR3 DNA reads as TGTGCCAGCAGACTGAACTCTGGGGCCAACGTCCTGACTTTC.

The chain combines TRBV28 with TRBJ2-2; 11 bases align to TRBD1. CDR3 length: 16 residues. CDR1 MDHEN and CDR2 SYDVKM come from the germline V gene. With 6 bases clipped from V and 3 bases from J, the junction kept 6 bases outside the gene matches. The CDR3 loop is CASRPDRGLDTGELFF. CDR3 nucleotide sequence: TGTGCCAGCAGACCGGACAGGGGGCTTGACACCGGGGAGCTGTTTTTT.

The chain couples TRBV7-9 to TRBJ2-7, with 10 nucleotides matching TRBD1. Trimming took 4 bases from V and 5 from J; bases not matched to a gene: 8. The CDR3 sequence is 15 residues long. CDR1 and CDR2 (germline): SEHNR, FQNEAQ (reference sequence). CDR3 residues: CASSSDRGLVHEQYF. Written as DNA, the CDR3 is TGTGCCAGCAGCTCCGACAGGGGGCTGGTACACGAGCAGTACTTC.

The V call is TRBV4-2, the J call TRBJ2-5; 8 bases are shared with TRBD2. Looked up from germline, CDR1 is LGHNA and CDR2 is YNFKEQ. Trimming took 3 bases from V and 6 from J; bases not matched to a gene: 12. CDR3 length: 16 amino acids. This CDR3 is CASSQGSGGRFKTQYF. The CDR3 region has the DNA TGTGCCAGCAGCCAGGGTTCTGGCGGGAGGTTTAAGACCCAGTACTTC.

This CDR3 reads CASSEILLGTGITEAFF. In DNA, the CDR3 is TGTGCCAGCAGTGAAATTTTGCTCGGGACAGGGATCACTGAAGCTTTCTTT. The chain combines TRBV6-1 with TRBJ1-1, with TRBD1 matching over 9 bases. The V gene end was trimmed by 2 bases and the J gene end by 4 bases; junction bases not matched to a gene: 11. The germline V gene has CDR1 MNHNS and CDR2 SASEGT. The CDR3 is 17 amino acids.

The gene calls are TRBV7-9 and TRBJ2-7, with TRBD1 as a possible D gene (5 bases). CDR1 and CDR2 from the germline V gene are SEHNR and FQNEAQ (reference sequence). The length of the CDR3 is 14 residues. Trimming shortened V by 2 bases and J by 4 bases, and 12 bases separated the two germline ends. The DNA for the CDR3 is TGTGCCAGCAGCTTACAAGGACAAAGATACGAGCAGTACTTC. Translating gives CASSLQGQRYEQYF.

This sequence joins TRBV5-1 and TRBJ1-1; 8 bases map to TRBD1. The CDR3 is 13 residues long. Germline V gene sequence: CDR1 SGHRS, CDR2 YFSETQ. Trimming at V came to 4 bases and at J to 7 bases, leaving 6 bases not matched to a gene. Here the CDR3 reads CASSLDRALEAFF. DNA of the CDR3: TGCGCCAGCAGCCTGGACAGGGCGCTTGAAGCTTTCTTT.

The gene calls are TRBV2 and TRBJ2-7, with TRBD1 matching over 10 bases. The V gene's germline CDR1 is SNHLY and CDR2 FYNNEI. CDR3 size: 11 residues. Losses at the gene ends were 8 bases for V and 6 bases for J; bases not matched to a gene: 1. The CDR3 DNA reads as TGTGCCAGCTGGACAGGGGGCGAGCAGTACTTC. It yields the protein CASWTGGEQYF.

In its sample, this clone was seen once. This chain uses TRBV30 with TRBJ1-1; no firm D call. This CDR3 comprises 11 residues. V was cut by 3 bases and J by 10 bases, with 12 bases left in between. Germline assignment: CDR1 GTSNPN and CDR2 SVGIG (reference sequence). The CDR3 DNA is TGTGCCTGGAGCCCGGAGGCGTTAGCTTTCTTT. Protein product: CAWSPEALAFF.